The 25 T cell receptor beta chains in this list originate from one sample, sequenced in a study of blood T cell repertoires in COVID-19 (dated by TCRdb to 2018 to 2021). Receptor libraries were prepared by the immunoSEQ multiplex PCR assay. Drawn from immuneACCESS, this table holds only the in-frame rearrangements with V and J called that TCRdb kept. Clones are partly lost; checked studies trace under half to an unresolved V gene and leave the rest unexplained. The sample yields around 130,000 clones; about 86% were counted once. Jointly, the top ten make up less than 9.5% of the sample. Material for sequencing was peripheral blood. These receptors were taken from a human donor in a cohort sampled during active COVID-19.

CDR3 nucleotides: TGTGCCAGCAGTGAAGGGGGCAGGGGCTACACCTTC. Translation: CASSEGGRGYTF. The V call is TRBV12-3 or TRBV12-4, the J call TRBJ1-2, with 7 bases matching TRBD1. The J segment lost 8 bases and the V segment lost 5 bases, leaving 5 bases of the junction unmatched. The CDR3 has 12 amino acids.

The chain employs TRBV6-5 and TRBJ2-1; 7 positions agree with TRBD1. From germline, CDR1 is MNHEY and CDR2 SVGAGI. Trimming at V came to 2 bases and at J to 12 bases, leaving 1 base not matched to a gene. This CDR3 is 11 amino acids long. DNA of the CDR3: TGTGCCAGCAGTTACCGGGACAGGCAGTTCTTC. It encodes CASSYRDRQFF.

The sample holds one count of this clone. The V gene is TRBV11-3, the J gene TRBJ1-1, with D unresolved. The CDR3 totals 12 residues. V lost 5 bases, J lost 2 bases, and 6 bases lay in between. Germline V CDR1 and CDR2: SGHNT, YENEEA. CDR3 amino acids: CASSRGNTEAFF. The CDR3 region has the DNA TGTGCCAGCAGCCGGGGAAACACTGAAGCTTTCTTT. Full variable domain (outside the CDR3, taken from reference TRBV11-3 and TRBJ1-1): EAGVVQSPRYKIIEKKQPVAFWCNPISGHNTLYWYLQNLGQGPELLIRYENEEAVDDSQLPKDRFSAERLKGVDSTLKIQPAELGDSAVYLCASSRGNTEAFFGQGTRLTVV.

The chain carries TRBV27 and TRBJ2-5, with 15 positions matching TRBD2. The J segment lost 2 bases and the V segment lost 6 bases, leaving 13 bases of the junction unmatched. The CDR3 contains 19 residues. Germline V gene sequence: CDR1 MNHEY, CDR2 SMNVEV (reference sequence). This CDR3 is CASSPGLAGGFGEQETQYF. The CDR3 DNA follows: TGTGCCAGCAGCCCGGGACTAGCGGGGGGATTTGGAGAGCAAGAGACCCAGTACTTC.

The V call is TRBV4-1, the J call TRBJ1-2, with D possibly being TRBD1 (6 bases). CDR3 size: 15 residues. Trimming took off 6 bases at V and 3 bases at J, with 17 bases between the two ends. CDR1 MGHRA and CDR2 YSYEKL come from the germline V gene. CDR3 amino acids: CASRTSNTGYYGYTF. CDR3 nucleotide sequence: TGCGCCAGCAGAACATCTAACACAGGGTACTATGGCTACACCTTC.

This sequence joins TRBV5-1 and TRBJ1-1; TRBD1 matches 10 bases. The junction had 7 bases not matched to a gene; V was cut back by 4 bases and J by 4 bases. The CDR3 sequence is 15 residues long. CDR1 is SGHRS, CDR2 YFSETQ, per germline. CDR3: CASSAGTGVFTEAFF. The CDR3 DNA reads as TGCGCCAGCAGCGCCGGGACAGGGGTCTTCACTGAAGCTTTCTTT.

CDR3 protein: CASRGTGSNSPLHF. The CDR3, as DNA: TGTGCCAGCAGGGGGACAGGGAGTAATTCACCCCTCCACTTT. The chain has TRBV2 and TRBJ1-6, with 9 bases aligning to TRBD1. With 6 bases clipped from V and 6 bases from J, the junction kept 3 bases outside the gene matches. The length of the CDR3 is 14 residues. Germline lookup yields CDR1 SNHLY and CDR2 FYNNEI.

The chain joins TRBV5-6 to TRBJ2-3, with a possible D match to TRBD2 (5 bases). CDR3 size: 15 residues. Trimming removed 4 bases at V and 8 bases at J, with 20 bases between. The germline CDR1 and CDR2 sequences are SGHDT and YYEEEE. In DNA form, the CDR3 reads TGTGCCAGCAGCGGCGGACTGAAACCTTCTAGTACGCAGTATTTT. Translation gives CASSGGLKPSSTQYF.

The V gene is TRBV9, the J gene TRBJ1-1, with TRBD1 identical over 7 bases. With 2 bases clipped from V and 6 bases from J, the junction kept 7 bases outside the gene matches. CDR1 and CDR2 from the germline V gene are SGDLS and YYNGEE. The CDR3 length is 14 residues. CDR3 in amino acids: CASSVIQGSAEAFF. DNA of the CDR3: TGTGCCAGCAGCGTGATACAGGGGAGTGCTGAAGCTTTCTTT.

V and J are TRBV19 and TRBJ1-6, with 10 bases lining up with TRBD1. The length of the CDR3 is 13 residues. Germline values: CDR1 LNHDA, CDR2 SQIVND (reference sequence). The J segment lost 7 bases and the V segment lost 9 bases, leaving 3 bases of the junction unmatched. DNA of the CDR3: TGTGCCAGCGGGACAGGGGTGAATTCACCCCTCCACTTT. Translation: CASGTGVNSPLHF.

The rearrangement joins TRBV10-3 to TRBJ1-3; weak D call: TRBD1 (6 bases). V was trimmed by 5 bases and J by 1 base, leaving 15 bases between them. CDR1 and CDR2 (germline): ENHRY, SYGVKD. The CDR3 is 16 amino acids. DNA of the CDR3: TGTGCCATCAGTCCCGAACAGGGATTATCTGGAAACACCATATATTTT. It translates to CAISPEQGLSGNTIYF.

The chain uses TRBV4-2 and TRBJ2-2; the match to TRBD1 covers 10 bases. The CDR3 length is 17 residues. V gave up 6 bases and J gave up 6 bases; unmatched junction bases: 13. Per the germline V gene, CDR1 is LGHNA and CDR2 is YNFKEQ. The CDR3 sequence is CASSLTRQGAGAGELFF. The CDR3 nucleotides are TGTGCCAGCAGTCTGACGCGACAGGGGGCCGGAGCCGGGGAGCTGTTTTTT.

This clone appeared a single time. The chain couples TRBV2 to TRBJ1-1; 7 bases match TRBD1. The length of the CDR3 is 15 residues. V lost 7 bases and J lost 1; bases outside the gene matches: 9. The germline gives CDR1 SNHLY, CDR2 FYNNEI. The CDR3 loop is CASKGAGPRNTEAFF. CDR3 nucleotide sequence: TGTGCCAGCAAGGGGGCTGGGCCACGGAACACTGAAGCTTTCTTT.

The V call is TRBV6-1, the J call TRBJ2-2, with no clear D. V lost 1 base and J 0 bases, leaving 9 bases between the germline ends. Germline-derived CDR1 and CDR2 are MNHNS and SASEGT. This CDR3 has 16 residues. The CDR3 DNA is TGTGCCAGCAGTGAAGTATGGGCACCGAACACCGGGGAGCTGTTTTTT. It yields the protein CASSEVWAPNTGELFF.

The chain uses TRBV6-6 and TRBJ1-4; D unclear. The CDR3 sequence is 14 residues long. The V gene's germline CDR1 is MNHNY and CDR2 SVGAGI (reference sequence). V was trimmed by 10 bases and J by 0 bases, leaving 12 bases between them. DNA for the CDR3: TGTGCCACCGCTACCGCCACAACTAATGAAAAACTGTTTTTT. Residues: CATATATTNEKLFF.

This sequence joins TRBV19 and TRBJ1-5; 7 positions match TRBD1. CDR3 size: 15 residues. The V gene's germline CDR1 is LNHDA and CDR2 SQIVND (reference sequence). J gave up 6 bases and V 5 bases, and 10 bases lay outside the gene matches. This chain's CDR3 is CASSPLTGLVQPQHF. CDR3 nucleotides: TGTGCCAGTAGTCCCTTGACAGGGTTGGTTCAGCCCCAGCATTTT.

This sequence joins TRBV7-9 and TRBJ2-5; 7 positions match TRBD2. The V segment lost 5 bases and the J segment 4 bases; nucleotides outside the gene matches: 7. CDR3 size: 14 residues. CDR1 is SEHNR and CDR2 is FQNEAQ in the germline V gene (reference sequence). This CDR3 reads CASSPWEGIETQYF. In nucleotides, the CDR3 is TGTGCCAGCAGCCCTTGGGAGGGGATAGAGACCCAGTACTTC.

V usage is TRBV19 and J usage is TRBJ1-5; 8 nucleotides align to TRBD1. J gave up 0 bases and V 4 bases, and 14 bases lay outside the gene matches. The CDR3 consists of 19 residues. Germline V gene sequence: CDR1 LNHDA, CDR2 SQIVND (reference sequence). CDR3 DNA sequence: TGTGCCAGTAGTACGCTACGGGACAGGCGATTCTTTAGCAATCAGCCCCAGCATTTT. This translates into CASSTLRDRRFFSNQPQHF. The full variable domain, rest sourced from reference TRBV19 and TRBJ1-5, is DGGITQSPKYLFRKEGQNVTLSCEQNLNHDAMYWYRQDPGQGLRLIYYSQIVNDFQKGDIAEGYSVSREKKESFPLTVTSAQKNPTAFYLCASSTLRDRRFFSNQPQHFGDGTRLSIL.

CDR3 in amino acids: CAIGGGLPYNEQFF. Written as DNA, the CDR3 is TGTGCCATTGGGGGGGGCCTCCCCTACAATGAGCAGTTCTTC. This chain links TRBV19 with TRBJ2-1; D perhaps matches TRBD2 (7 bases). With 10 bases removed from V and 2 bases from J, the gap between germline ends came to 15 bases. This CDR3 has 14 residues. Per germline, CDR1 LNHDA and CDR2 SQIVND (reference sequence).

CDR3 region: CASRGTSGGAHEQFF. The CDR3 bases are TGTGCCAGCAGAGGGACTAGCGGGGGGGCCCATGAGCAGTTCTTC. The J gene is TRBJ2-1, the V gene TRBV6-5, with 16 positions matching TRBD2. The V and J ends lost 6 bases and 8 bases, in that order; junction bases with no gene match: 4. This CDR3 is built from 15 residues. Germline CDR1 reads MNHEY; CDR2 reads SVGAGI.

The chain uses TRBV6-5 and TRBJ1-5; TRBD1 matches at 8 bases. J gave up 0 bases and V 2 bases, and 0 bases lay outside the gene matches. The CDR3 consists of 15 residues. The germline V gene encodes CDR1 MNHEY and CDR2 SVGAGI. Written as DNA, the CDR3 is TGTGCCAGCAGTTACGGGACAGGTAGCAATCAGCCCCAGCATTTT. Translated, it gives CASSYGTGSNQPQHF.

The chain has TRBV18 and TRBJ1-1; no clear D gene. This CDR3 is 15 amino acids long. V gave up 7 bases and J gave up 1 base, with 16 bases separating them. Looked up from germline, CDR1 is KGHSH and CDR2 is LQKENI. CDR3 sequence reads: CASFTSPAGNTEAFF. CDR3 DNA: TGTGCCAGCTTCACTTCACCGGCGGGGAACACTGAAGCTTTCTTT.

This chain links TRBV11-1 with TRBJ2-3, with D tentatively TRBD1 (6 bases). The V and J ends lost 7 bases and 7 bases respectively, with 21 bases between them. The CDR3 covers 15 residues. Germline values: CDR1 SGHAT, CDR2 FQDESV (reference sequence). The CDR3 loop is CASTLSGDSLYTQYF. CDR3 DNA: TGTGCCAGCACCCTATCAGGGGATTCATTATATACGCAGTATTTT.

This chain connects TRBV19 to TRBJ1-4; D is perhaps TRBD1 (6 bases). Trimming removed 1 base from V and 6 bases from J, with 18 bases in between. The CDR3 totals 17 residues. The germline V gene has CDR1 LNHDA and CDR2 SQIVND (reference sequence). DNA for the CDR3: TGTGCCAGTAGTATAGGCCCCAGAGGGGGTCTTGATGAAAAACTGTTTTTT. It translates to CASSIGPRGGLDEKLFF.

This clone was seen just once. The chain has TRBV6-6 and TRBJ1-3, with D tentatively TRBD1 (5 bases). Germline values: CDR1 MNHNY, CDR2 SVGAGI (reference sequence). CDR3 length: 14 amino acids. V was trimmed by 9 bases and J by 2 bases, leaving 14 bases between them. The CDR3 spells CASVDGGTGNTIYF. CDR3 nucleotides: TGTGCCAGTGTAGACGGGGGAACTGGAAACACCATATATTTT.